This T cell receptor beta chain is drawn from a study of blood T cell repertoires in COVID-19. For the study at large: Collection of acute and convalescent COVID-19 samples took place in the United States, Italy and Spain. T cells, B-cell-depleted T cells, or PBMCs supplied cDNA or gDNA.

The table came from immunoSEQ multiplex PCR; TCRdb's copy has only in-frame clones and leaves some out. The table lists about 240,000 clones, more than 75% of them singletons. Trimming removed 3 bases from V and 1 base from J; junction bases left unmatched: 8. Germline V CDR1 and CDR2: SGHNT, YYREEE (reference sequence). The CDR3 is 18 residues long. The chain combines TRBV5-4 with TRBJ2-2; TRBD2 agrees at 11 bases. This clonotype was obtained from a woman aged 25 to 45 who had recovered from COVID-19. Sequencing was carried out using peripheral blood. The CDR3 DNA is TGTGCCAGCAGCTGGGGAAGAGGACTAGCGGGGAACACCGGGGAGCTGTTTTTT. It encodes CASSWGRGLAGNTGELFF.